This T cell receptor beta chain is from a study of T-cell reconstitution after alpha-beta-depleted transplantation in children. Study-wide results and caveats: T-cell numbers and diversity, one year after transplant, stemmed largely from T cells that were newly produced. Recipient T cells and thymic progenitors that survived gave rise to the high TCRbeta diversity observed at day 60 in some patients.

TCRbeta library preparation incorporated unique molecular identifiers. MiXCR was run by TCRdb on the PCR reads, yielding one entry per CDR3 protein. This sample carries approximately 350,000 distinct CDR3 sequences, 15% to 20% of them seen once, and the ten largest clones take about 41%. A remark on this clonotype: Its specificity is unknown.

CDR1 is MDHEN and CDR2 is SYDVKM in the germline V gene. Trimming took 5 bases from V and 3 from J, leaving 14 bases between them. The CDR3 runs 16 residues. The starting material was PBMCs, mostly from graft donor cells, obtained 360 days after TCRalphabeta/CD19-depleted stem cell transplant. The chain uses TRBV28 and TRBJ2-6; perhaps D is TRBD1 or TRBD2 (7 bases each). This receptor was obtained from a male patient between 2 and 10 years old who had a stem cell transplant for acute lymphoblastic leukemia, so the T cells may come from the graft donor. The DNA of the CDR3 is TGTGCCAGCAGTGTGGCAGGGGGGGTTGGGGCCAACGTCCTGACTTTC. Encoded protein: CASSVAGGVGANVLTF.